This T cell receptor beta chain is from a study of shared T cell receptors in the human thymus (TCRdb year 2021). Some background on the complete study: The study examined how the human thymus generates shared, self-reactive T-cell receptor alpha chains.

V is cut by 0 bases and J by 9 bases, and the space between the germline ends is 21 bases. CDR1 SGHTA and CDR2 FQGNSA are derived from the germline V gene. The CDR3 holds 16 amino acids from the cysteine to the phenylalanine. The DNA shown is the 48-base CDR3, in frame from base 1. A remark on this clone: Its antigen is currently not known. No clone much larger than this one lies a single base away; base qualities are absent.

Library generation was performed with the immunoSEQ multiplex PCR assay. Here the immuneACCESS table is served through TCRdb, limited to in-frame sequences with V and J called. Missing clones are a known gap in these copies; in checked studies unresolved V genes cover under half, and the rest lacks a known reason. The sample data list about 610,000 clones, and roughly 90% of these were observed just once. The ten largest make up 0.0095% to 0.011% of the sample. This same sample was also taken into another study, of human thymus T cells. As noted in the second study: Immunologically healthy infants undergoing open corrective cardiac surgery for congenital heart defects in Finland were used as donors. Thymus tissue was collected as surgical resects that were removed during corrective cardiac surgery. V and J gene segment usage appeared biased in both thymic and peripheral blood repertoires. The related research found that thymic TCR repertoires overlapped highly between unrelated individuals. The study used under 10 infant thymus samples plus four related peripheral blood samples to characterize TCR alpha and beta repertoires. The infant donors were roughly 6 to 250 days old, and the cohort included six or seven males and two females. Thymocytes were freed from the tissue by mechanical means and kept at -70 degrees C as pellets of roughly 9-34 million cells. A QIAsymphony instrument was used to extract genomic DNA from frozen cell pellets. The immunoSEQ multiplex PCR assay was used to amplify the TCRB and TCRAD loci from a standardized quantity of quality-controlled genomic DNA. Amplicons spanned the V(D)J region at a length sufficient to cover the CDR3 and identify V and J genes. The commercial immunoSEQ service was used to sequence amplicons on an Illumina platform. Corrections for primer bias and sequencing errors followed previously described methods, while TCRAD and TCRB definitions were based on the IMGT database. immunoSEQ Analyzer 3.0 and VDJTools were used for repertoire analysis, which covered basic statistics, V/J segment usage, diversity estimates, rarefaction and pairwise overlap. To estimate diversity, the Chao1, ChaoE, Efron-Thisted, Shannon and inverse Simpson indices were applied, and diversity was also estimated on datasets down-sampled to the smallest sample. For repertoire overlap, CDR3 nucleotide sequence, V gene and J gene had to match strictly, and clustering was done by Jaccard-based multidimensional scaling. On average, thymus samples yielded 750,000 to 1,000,000 unique TCRB clonotypes, whereas blood samples yielded 70,000 to 100,000.

This sequence was found in a boy less than two years old with a congenital heart defect. Donor details come from another sample of the same person, matched by shared clones. The sequenced material came from thymocytes. This chain is built from TRBV7-2 and TRBJ2-7, and perhaps TRBD2 as D gene, on 6 matching bases. The DNA is TGTGCCAGCAGCTTAGCGTCAGTGAAGCTAGGAGGGCCGCAGTACTTC. Its product reads: CASSLASVKLGGPQYF.